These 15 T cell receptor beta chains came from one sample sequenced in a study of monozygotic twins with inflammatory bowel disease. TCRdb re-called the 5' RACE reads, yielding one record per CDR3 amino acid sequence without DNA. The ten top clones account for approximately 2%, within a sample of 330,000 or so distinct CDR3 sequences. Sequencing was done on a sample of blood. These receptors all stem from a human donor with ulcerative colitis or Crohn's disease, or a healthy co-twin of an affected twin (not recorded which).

CDR3 in amino acids: CANGRLRDEQFF. This chain uses TRBV2 with TRBJ2-1; TCRdb designates TRBD1, a call that cannot be tested without DNA. The CDR3 sequence is 12 residues long. Germline loops: CDR1 SNHLY, CDR2 FYNNEI.

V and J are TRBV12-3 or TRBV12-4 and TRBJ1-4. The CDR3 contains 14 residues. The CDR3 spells CASSPDSLPVKLFF.

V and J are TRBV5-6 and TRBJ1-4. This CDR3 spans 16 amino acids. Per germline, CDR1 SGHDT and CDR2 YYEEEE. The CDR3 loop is CASSLRHSATNEKLFF.

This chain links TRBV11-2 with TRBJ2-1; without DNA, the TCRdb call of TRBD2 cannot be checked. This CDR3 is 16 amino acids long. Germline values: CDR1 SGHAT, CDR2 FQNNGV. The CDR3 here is CASSLDNGLANNEQFF. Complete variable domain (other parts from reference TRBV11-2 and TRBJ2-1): EAGVAQSPRYKIIEKRQSVAFWCNPISGHATLYWYQQILGQGPKLLIQFQNNGVVDDSQLPKDRFSAERLKGVDSTLKIQPAKLEDSAVYLCASSLDNGLANNEQFFGPGTRLTVL.

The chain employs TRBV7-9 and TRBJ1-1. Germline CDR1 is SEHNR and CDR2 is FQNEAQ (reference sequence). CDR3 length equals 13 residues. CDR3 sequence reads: CASSLVGSQPAFF.

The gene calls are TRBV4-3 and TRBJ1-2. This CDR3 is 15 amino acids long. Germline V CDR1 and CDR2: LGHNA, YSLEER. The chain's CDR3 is CASSQDNWGSYGYTF.

The CDR3 sequence: CASSLLGGSTDTQYF. V gene TRBV11-2 combines with J gene TRBJ2-3; the D call from TCRdb, TRBD1, cannot be confirmed without DNA. CDR3 length: 15 residues. Germline loops: CDR1 SGHAT, CDR2 FQNNGV.

The CDR3 sequence is CATSRDLGTEAFF. This chain uses TRBV15 with TRBJ1-1. The V gene's germline CDR1 is LNHNV and CDR2 YYDKDF (reference sequence). The CDR3 totals 13 residues.

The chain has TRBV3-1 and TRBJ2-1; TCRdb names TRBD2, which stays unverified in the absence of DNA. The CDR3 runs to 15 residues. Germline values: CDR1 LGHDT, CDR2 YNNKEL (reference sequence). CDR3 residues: CASSQRGLSYNEQFF.

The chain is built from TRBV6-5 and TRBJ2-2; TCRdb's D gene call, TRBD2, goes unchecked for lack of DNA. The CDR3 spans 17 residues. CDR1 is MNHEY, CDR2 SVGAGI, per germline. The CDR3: CASSYGGLAGRTGELFF.

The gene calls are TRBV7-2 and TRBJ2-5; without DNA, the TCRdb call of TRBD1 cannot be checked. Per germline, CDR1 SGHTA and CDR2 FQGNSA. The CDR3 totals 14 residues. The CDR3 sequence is CASSVLQGWETQYF.

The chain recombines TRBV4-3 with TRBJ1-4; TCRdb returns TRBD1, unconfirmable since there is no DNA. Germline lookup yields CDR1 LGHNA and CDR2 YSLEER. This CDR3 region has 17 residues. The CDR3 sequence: CASSQRPNRGMNEKLFF.

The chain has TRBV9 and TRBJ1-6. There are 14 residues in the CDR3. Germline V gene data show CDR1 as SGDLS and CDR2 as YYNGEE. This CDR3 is CASKGSSYNSPLHF. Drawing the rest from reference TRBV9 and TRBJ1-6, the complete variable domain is DSGVTQTPKHLITATGQRVTLRCSPRSGDLSVYWYQQSLDQGLQFLIQYYNGEERAKGNILERFSAQQFPDLHSELNLSSLELGDSALYFCASKGSSYNSPLHFGNGTRLTVT.

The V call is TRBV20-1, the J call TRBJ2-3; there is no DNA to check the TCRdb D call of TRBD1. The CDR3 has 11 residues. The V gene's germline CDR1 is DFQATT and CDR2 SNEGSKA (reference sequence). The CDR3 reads CSAEGSDTQYF.

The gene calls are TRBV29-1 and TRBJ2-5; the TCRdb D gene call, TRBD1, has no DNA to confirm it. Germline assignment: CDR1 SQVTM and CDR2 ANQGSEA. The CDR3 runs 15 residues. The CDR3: CSVVGTKVYQETQYF. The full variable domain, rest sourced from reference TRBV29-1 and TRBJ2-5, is SAVISQKPSRDICQRGTSLTIQCQVDSQVTMMFWYRQQPGQSLTLIATANQGSEATYESGFVIDKFPISRPNLTFSTLTVSNMSPEDSSIYLCSVVGTKVYQETQYFGPGTRLLVL.